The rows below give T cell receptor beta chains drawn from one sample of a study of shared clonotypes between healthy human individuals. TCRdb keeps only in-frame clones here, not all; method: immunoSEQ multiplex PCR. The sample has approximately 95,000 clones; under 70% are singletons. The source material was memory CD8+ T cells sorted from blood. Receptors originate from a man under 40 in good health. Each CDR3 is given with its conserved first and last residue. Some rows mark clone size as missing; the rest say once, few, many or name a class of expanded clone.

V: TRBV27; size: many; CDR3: CASSIGTAINEQFF
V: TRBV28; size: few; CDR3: CASSLFTAGTSYEQYF
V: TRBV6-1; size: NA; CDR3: CASSEAEGTGEKLFF
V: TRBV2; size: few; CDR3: CASSETGTYGYTF
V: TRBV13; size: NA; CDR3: CASSRTYEQYF
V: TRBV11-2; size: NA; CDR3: CASSLVTGSGYEQYF
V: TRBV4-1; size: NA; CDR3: CASSQDGTAFYGYTF
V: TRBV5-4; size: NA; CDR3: CASSLSTDSNQPQHF
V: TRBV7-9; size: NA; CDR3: CASTVALNVLTF
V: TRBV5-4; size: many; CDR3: CASSLGDSGFQYF
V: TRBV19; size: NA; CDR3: CARDLHRDLWRGYTF
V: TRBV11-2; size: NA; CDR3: CASSLGAYEQYF
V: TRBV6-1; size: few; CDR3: CASSELAGGPGEQYF
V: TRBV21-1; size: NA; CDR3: CASSNSGLCTDTQYF
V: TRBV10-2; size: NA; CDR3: CASFSGNTIYF
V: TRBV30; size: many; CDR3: CAWTRDQETQYF
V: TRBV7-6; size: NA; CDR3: CASSQFGDQGLGEKLFF
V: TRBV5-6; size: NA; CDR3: CASRRRGRDIYGYTF
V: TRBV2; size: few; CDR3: CASSENRDQETQYF
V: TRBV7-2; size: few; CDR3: CASSFLSAGRINYGYTF
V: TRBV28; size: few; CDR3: CASMGGSGQFF
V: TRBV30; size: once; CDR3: CAWSADNEQFF
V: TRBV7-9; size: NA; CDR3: CASSLVALTSSYEQYF
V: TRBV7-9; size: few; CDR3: CASSFDRGVVHIQYF
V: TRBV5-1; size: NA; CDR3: CASSLVPGLAYTYEQYF
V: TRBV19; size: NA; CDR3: CASSPRRYSNQPQHF
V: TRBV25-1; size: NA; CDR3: CASSETKREGRTGELFF
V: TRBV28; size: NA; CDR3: CASSFLTGGAGANVLTF
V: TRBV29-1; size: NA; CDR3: CSDRTGSSYNEQFF
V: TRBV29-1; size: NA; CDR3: CSVGTGNQPQHF
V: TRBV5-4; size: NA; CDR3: CASSPGSSDSEQFF
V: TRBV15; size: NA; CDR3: CATSEQGSSNQPQHF
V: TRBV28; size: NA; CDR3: CASRFRDMLYEQYF
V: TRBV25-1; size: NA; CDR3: CASSGTGGSYEQYF
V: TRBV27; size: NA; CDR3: CASSLIGLATDTQYF
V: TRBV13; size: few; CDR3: CASSLTGNEKLFF
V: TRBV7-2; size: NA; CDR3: CASSFSAGGRSYEQYF
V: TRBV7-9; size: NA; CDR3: CASSLMAGSEQYF
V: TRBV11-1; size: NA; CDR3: CASSRPPKNIQYF
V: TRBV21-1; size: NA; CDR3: CASSKADPSYEQYF